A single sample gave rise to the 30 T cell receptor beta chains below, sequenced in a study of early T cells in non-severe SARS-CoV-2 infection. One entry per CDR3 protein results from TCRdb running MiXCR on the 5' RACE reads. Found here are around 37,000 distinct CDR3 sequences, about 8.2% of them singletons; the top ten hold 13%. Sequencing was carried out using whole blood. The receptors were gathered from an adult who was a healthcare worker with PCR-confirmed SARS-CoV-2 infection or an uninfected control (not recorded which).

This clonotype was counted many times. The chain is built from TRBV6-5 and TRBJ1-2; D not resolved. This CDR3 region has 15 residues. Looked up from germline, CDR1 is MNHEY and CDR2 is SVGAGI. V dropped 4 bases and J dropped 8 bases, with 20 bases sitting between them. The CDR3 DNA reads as TGTGCCAGCAGTTCCCCTCGTCGGTCCCTTCAGGGCTACACCTTC. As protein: CASSSPRRSLQGYTF.

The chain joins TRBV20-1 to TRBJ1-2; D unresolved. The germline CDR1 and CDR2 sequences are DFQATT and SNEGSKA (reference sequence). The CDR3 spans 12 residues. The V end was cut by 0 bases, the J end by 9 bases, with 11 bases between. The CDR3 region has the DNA TGCAGTGCTAGAGATTGGGGTTATTGCTACACCTTC. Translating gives CSARDWGYCYTF.

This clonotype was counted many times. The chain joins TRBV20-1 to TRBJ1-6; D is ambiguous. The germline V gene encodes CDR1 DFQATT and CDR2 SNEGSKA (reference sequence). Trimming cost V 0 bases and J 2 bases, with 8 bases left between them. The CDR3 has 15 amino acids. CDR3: CSARDGFPYNSPLHF. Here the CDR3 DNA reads TGCAGTGCTAGAGATGGGTTCCCCTATAATTCACCCCTCCACTTT.

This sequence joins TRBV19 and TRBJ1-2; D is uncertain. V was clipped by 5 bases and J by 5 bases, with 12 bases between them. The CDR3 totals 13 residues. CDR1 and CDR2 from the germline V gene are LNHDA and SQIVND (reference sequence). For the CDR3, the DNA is TGTGCCAGTAGTTGGACGGCTGCTTATGGCTACACCTTC. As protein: CASSWTAAYGYTF.

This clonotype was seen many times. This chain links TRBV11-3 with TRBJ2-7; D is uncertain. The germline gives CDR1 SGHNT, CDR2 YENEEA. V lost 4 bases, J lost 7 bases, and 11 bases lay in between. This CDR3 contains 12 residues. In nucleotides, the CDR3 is TGTGCCAGCAGCTCCTACTTGGGTGAGCAGTACTTC. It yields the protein CASSSYLGEQYF.

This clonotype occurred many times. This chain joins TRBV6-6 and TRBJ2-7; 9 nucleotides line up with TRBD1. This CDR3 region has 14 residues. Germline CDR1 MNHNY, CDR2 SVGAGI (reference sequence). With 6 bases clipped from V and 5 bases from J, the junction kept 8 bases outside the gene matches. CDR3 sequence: CASRLNRGPDEQYF. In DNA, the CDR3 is TGTGCCAGCAGGCTGAACAGGGGGCCTGACGAGCAGTACTTC.

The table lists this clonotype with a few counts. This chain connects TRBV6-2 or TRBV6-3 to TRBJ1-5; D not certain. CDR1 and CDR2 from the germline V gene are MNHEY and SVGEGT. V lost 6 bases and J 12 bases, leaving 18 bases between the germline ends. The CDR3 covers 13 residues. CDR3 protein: CASSSVSLGVQHF. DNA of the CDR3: TGTGCCAGCAGCTCCGTCAGCCTTGGAGTCCAGCATTTT.

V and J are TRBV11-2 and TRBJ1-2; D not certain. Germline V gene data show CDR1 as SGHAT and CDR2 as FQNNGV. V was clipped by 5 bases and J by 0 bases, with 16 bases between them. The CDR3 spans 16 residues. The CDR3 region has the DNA TGTGCCAGCAGCCGACTGAACCTGGCCACTAACTATGGCTACACCTTC. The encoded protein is CASSRLNLATNYGYTF.

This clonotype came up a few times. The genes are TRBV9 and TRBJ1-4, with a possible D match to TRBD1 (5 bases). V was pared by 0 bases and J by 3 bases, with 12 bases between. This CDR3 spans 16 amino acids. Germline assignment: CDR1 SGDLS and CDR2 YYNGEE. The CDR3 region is CASSVGGAGANEKLFF. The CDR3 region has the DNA TGTGCCAGCAGCGTAGGAGGGGCGGGGGCTAATGAAAAACTGTTTTTT. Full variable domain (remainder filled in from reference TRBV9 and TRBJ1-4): DSGVTQTPKHLITATGQRVTLRCSPRSGDLSVYWYQQSLDQGLQFLIQYYNGEERAKGNILERFSAQQFPDLHSELNLSSLELGDSALYFCASSVGGAGANEKLFFGSGTQLSVL.

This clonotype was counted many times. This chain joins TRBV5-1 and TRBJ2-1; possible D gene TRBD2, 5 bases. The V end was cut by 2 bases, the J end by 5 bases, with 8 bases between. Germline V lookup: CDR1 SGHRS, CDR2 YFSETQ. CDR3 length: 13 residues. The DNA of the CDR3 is TGCGCCAGCAGCTTTCGAGGGAACAATGAGCAGTTCTTC. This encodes CASSFRGNNEQFF.

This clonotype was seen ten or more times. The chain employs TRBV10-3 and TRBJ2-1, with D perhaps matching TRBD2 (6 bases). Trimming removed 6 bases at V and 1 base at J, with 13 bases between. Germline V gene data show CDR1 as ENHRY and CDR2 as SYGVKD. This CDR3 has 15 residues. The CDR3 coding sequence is TGTGCCATCAGACCATCGGCGGGGTCCTACAATGAGCAGTTCTTC. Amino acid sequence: CAIRPSAGSYNEQFF.

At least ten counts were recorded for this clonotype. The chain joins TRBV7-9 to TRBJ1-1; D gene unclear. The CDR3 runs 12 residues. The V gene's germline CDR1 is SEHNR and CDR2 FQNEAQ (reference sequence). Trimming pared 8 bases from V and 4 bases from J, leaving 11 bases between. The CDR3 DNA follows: TGTGCCAGCCGTGAAGGGTTCACTGAAGCTTTCTTT. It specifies CASREGFTEAFF.

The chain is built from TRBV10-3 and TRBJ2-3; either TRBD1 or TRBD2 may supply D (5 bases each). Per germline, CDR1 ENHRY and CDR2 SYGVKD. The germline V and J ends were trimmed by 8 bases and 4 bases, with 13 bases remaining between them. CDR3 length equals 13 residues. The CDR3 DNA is TGTGCCATCCGGGGCCTTTCCTCAGATACGCAGTATTTT. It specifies CAIRGLSSDTQYF.

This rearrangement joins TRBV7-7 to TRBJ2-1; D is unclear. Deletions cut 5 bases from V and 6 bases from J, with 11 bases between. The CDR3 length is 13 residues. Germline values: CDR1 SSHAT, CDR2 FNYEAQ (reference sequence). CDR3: CASSPRATNEQFF. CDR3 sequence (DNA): TGTGCCAGCAGCCCCCGAGCGACCAATGAGCAGTTCTTC.

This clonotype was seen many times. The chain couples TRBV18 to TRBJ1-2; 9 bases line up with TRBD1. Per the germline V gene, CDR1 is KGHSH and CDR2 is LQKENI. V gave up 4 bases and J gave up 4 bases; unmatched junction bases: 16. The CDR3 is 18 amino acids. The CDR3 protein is CASSLVHGQGQGLYGYTF. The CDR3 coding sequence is TGTGCCAGCTCACTGGTCCACGGGCAGGGACAGGGCCTCTATGGCTACACCTTC.

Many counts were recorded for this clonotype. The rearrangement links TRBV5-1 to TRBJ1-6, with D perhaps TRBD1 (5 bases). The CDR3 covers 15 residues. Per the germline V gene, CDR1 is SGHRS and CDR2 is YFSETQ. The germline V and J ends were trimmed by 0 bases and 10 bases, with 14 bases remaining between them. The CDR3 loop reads CASSLAGGSKSPLHF. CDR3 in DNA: TGCGCCAGCAGCTTGGCTGGGGGAAGCAAATCACCCCTCCACTTT.

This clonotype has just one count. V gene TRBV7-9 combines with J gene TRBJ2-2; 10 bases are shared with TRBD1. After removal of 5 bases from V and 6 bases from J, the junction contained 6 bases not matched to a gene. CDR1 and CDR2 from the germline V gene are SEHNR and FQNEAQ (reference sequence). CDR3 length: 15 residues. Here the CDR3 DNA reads TGTGCCAGCAGCCGCGGGACAGGGGTCGCCGGGGAGCTGTTTTTT. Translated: CASSRGTGVAGELFF.

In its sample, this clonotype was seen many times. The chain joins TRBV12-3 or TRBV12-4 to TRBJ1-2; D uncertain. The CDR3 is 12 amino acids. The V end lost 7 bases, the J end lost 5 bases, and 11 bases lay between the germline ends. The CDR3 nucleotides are TGTGCCAGCACCCCACGGGATTATGGCTACACCTTC. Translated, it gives CASTPRDYGYTF.

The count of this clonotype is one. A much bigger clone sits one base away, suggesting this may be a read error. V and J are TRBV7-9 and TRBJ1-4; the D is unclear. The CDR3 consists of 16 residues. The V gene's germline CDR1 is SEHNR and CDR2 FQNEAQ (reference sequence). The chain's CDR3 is CAGRPDWARTNEKLFF. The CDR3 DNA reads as TGTGCCGGCAGACCCGACTGGGCAAGAACTAATGAAAAACTGTTTTTT.

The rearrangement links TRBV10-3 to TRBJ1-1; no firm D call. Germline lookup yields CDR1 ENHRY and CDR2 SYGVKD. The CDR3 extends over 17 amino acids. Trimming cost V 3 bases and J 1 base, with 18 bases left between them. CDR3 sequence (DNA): TGTGCCATCAGTGACCCCACCGGCCGAACGGCGAACACTGAAGCTTTCTTT. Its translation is CAISDPTGRTANTEAFF.

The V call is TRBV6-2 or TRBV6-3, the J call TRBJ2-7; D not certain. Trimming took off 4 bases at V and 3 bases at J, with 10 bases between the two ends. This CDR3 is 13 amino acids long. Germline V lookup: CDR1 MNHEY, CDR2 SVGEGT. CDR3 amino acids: CASSWGFLYEQYF. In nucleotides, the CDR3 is TGTGCCAGCAGTTGGGGTTTCCTCTACGAGCAGTACTTC.

CDR3 DNA: TGCAGCGGTAAAGACAGGAACTATGGCTACACCTTC. Translated, it gives CSGKDRNYGYTF. V usage is TRBV29-1 and J usage is TRBJ1-2; TRBD1 might be the D (6 bases). Germline V lookup: CDR1 SQVTM, CDR2 ANQGSEA. Between the trimmed V and J ends, which lost 7 bases and 2 bases, there was a span of 11 bases. This CDR3 spans 12 amino acids.

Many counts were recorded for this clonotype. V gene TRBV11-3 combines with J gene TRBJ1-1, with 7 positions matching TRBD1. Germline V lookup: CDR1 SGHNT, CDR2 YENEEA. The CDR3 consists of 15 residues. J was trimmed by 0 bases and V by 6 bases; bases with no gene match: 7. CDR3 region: CASRPGGPMNTEAFF. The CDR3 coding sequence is TGTGCCAGCAGGCCAGGGGGGCCAATGAACACTGAAGCTTTCTTT. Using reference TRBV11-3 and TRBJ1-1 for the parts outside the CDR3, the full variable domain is EAGVVQSPRYKIIEKKQPVAFWCNPISGHNTLYWYLQNLGQGPELLIRYENEEAVDDSQLPKDRFSAERLKGVDSTLKIQPAELGDSAVYLCASRPGGPMNTEAFFGQGTRLTVV.

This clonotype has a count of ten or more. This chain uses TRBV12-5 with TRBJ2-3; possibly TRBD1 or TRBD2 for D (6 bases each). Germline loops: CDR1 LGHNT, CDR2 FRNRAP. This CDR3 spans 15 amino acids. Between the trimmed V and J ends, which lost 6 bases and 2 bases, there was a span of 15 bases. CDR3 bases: TGTGCTAGTGGCCCTTGGGGGGCCGACACAGATACGCAGTATTTT. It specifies CASGPWGADTDTQYF.

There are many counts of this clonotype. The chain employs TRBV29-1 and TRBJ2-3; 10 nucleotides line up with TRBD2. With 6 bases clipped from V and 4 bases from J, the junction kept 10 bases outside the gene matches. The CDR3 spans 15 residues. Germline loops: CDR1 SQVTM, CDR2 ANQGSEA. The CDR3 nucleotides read TGCAGCGTCTCCGGGACTAGCGAGGGCGCAGATACGCAGTATTTT. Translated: CSVSGTSEGADTQYF.

The CDR3 DNA sequence: TGTGCCATCAGGGGGGGTGGCCAGTACGAGCAGTACTTC. Amino acid sequence: CAIRGGGQYEQYF. This chain uses TRBV10-3 with TRBJ2-7; weak D call: TRBD2 (6 bases). Germline V gives CDR1 ENHRY, CDR2 SYGVKD. Trimming stripped 6 bases from V and 4 bases from J, with 13 bases between. The length of the CDR3 is 13 residues.

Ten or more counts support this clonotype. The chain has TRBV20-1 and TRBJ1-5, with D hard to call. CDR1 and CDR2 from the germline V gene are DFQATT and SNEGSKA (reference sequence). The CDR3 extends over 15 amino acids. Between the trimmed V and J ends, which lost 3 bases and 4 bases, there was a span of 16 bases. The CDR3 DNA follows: TGCAGTGCTAGTGAAGTAGCAGCCCCGAATCAGCCCCAGCATTTT. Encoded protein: CSASEVAAPNQPQHF.

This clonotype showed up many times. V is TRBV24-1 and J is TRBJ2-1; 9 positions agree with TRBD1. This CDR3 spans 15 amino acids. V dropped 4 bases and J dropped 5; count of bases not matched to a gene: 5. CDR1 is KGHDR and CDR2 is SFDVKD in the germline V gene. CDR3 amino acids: CATSDHRGLDNEQFF. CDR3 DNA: TGTGCCACCAGTGACCACAGGGGGCTTGACAATGAGCAGTTCTTC.

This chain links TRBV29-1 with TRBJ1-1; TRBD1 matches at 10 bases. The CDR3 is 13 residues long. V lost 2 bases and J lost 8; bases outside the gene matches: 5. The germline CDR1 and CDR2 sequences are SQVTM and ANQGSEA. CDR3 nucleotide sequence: TGCAGCGTTGAATCGGGACAGGGGAGAGAAGCTTTCTTT. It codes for CSVESGQGREAFF.

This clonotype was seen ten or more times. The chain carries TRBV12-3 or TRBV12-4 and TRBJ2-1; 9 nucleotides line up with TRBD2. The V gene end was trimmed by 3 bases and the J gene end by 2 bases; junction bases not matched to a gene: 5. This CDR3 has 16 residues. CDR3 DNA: TGTGCCAGCAGTTTTCTAGCGGGGCGCGCCTACAATGAGCAGTTCTTC. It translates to CASSFLAGRAYNEQFF.